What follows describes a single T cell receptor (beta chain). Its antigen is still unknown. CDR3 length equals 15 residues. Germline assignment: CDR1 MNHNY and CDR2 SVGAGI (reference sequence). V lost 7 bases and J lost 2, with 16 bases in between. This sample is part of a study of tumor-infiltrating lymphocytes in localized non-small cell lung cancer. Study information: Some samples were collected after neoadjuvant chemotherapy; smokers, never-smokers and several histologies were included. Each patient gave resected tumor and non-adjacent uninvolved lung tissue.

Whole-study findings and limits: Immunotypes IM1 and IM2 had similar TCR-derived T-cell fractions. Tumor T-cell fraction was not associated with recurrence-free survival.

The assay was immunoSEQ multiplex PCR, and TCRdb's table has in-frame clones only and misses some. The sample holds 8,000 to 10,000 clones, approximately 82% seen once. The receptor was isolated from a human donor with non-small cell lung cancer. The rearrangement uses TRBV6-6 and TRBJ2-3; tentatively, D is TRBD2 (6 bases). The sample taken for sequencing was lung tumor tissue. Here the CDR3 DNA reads TGTGCCAGCACCAAGGGGCGGGGCTACACAGATACGCAGTATTTT. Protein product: CASTKGRGYTDTQYF.